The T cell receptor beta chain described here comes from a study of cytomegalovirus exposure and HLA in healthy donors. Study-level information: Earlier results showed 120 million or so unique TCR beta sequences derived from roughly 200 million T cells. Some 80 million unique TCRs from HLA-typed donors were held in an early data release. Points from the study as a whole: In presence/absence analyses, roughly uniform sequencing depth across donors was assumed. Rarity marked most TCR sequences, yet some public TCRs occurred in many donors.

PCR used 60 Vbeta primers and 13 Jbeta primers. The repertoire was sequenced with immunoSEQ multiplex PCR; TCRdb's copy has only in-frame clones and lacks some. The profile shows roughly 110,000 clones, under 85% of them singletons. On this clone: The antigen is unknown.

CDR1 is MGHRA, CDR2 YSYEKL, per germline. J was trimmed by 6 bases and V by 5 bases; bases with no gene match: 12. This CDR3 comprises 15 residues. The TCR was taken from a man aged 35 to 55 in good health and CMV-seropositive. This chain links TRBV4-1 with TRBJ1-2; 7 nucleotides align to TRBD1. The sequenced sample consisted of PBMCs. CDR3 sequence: CASSLTNGQVDGYTF. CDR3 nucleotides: TGCGCCAGCAGCTTGACAAACGGACAGGTCGATGGCTACACCTTC.